These 17 T cell receptor beta chains were all obtained from the same sample, sequenced in a study of read filtering for tumor transcriptome and immune sequencing. The library was built from roughly 400 ng RNA with molecular barcoded adaptors for alpha/delta and beta/gamma chains. Each CDR3 protein is one row after TCRdb ran MiXCR on the reads. The data hold tens of thousands of distinct CDR3 sequences, with 15% to 25% observed a single time. Sequencing input: a population of CD138-negative cells sorted from bone marrow. These receptors all come from a donor aged 40 or older with multiple myeloma.

The table lists this clonotype with a few counts. This chain joins TRBV28 and TRBJ1-5, with 7 bases matching TRBD1. The CDR3 length is 14 residues. The V gene end was trimmed by 6 bases and the J gene end by 1 base; junction bases not matched to a gene: 3. Per germline, CDR1 MDHEN and CDR2 SYDVKM. CDR3 in amino acids: CASRGQKSNQPQHF. CDR3 sequence (DNA): TGTGCCAGCAGGGGACAGAAGAGCAATCAGCCCCAGCATTTT.

J is TRBJ1-6 and V is TRBV12-3 or TRBV12-4; 7 positions agree with TRBD1. After removal of 6 bases from V and 11 bases from J, the junction contained 7 bases not matched to a gene. The CDR3 runs to 13 residues. This CDR3 reads CASSQGGRTPLHF. In DNA form, the CDR3 reads TGTGCCAGCAGCCAGGGGGGACGGACACCCCTCCACTTT.

With respect to this clonotype: A clone one base away is much larger, so this may be a read error. V is TRBV20-1 and J is TRBJ1-6, with no clear D. This CDR3 contains 14 residues. In germline, CDR1 is DFQATT, CDR2 SNEGSKA (reference sequence). CDR3 nucleotides: TGCAGTGCTAGTGAGGGTTCGGGAAATTCACCCTTCCACTTT. Translating it yields CSASEGSGNSPFHF.

The rearrangement joins TRBV27 to TRBJ2-3, with TRBD2 identical over 7 bases. Germline V gene lookup returns CDR1 MNHEY and CDR2 SMNVEV (reference sequence). CDR3 size: 13 residues. Trimming took 6 bases from V and 2 from J; bases not matched to a gene: 2. CDR3 in amino acids: CASRLASTDTQYF. The DNA for the CDR3 is TGTGCCAGCAGACTAGCGTCCACAGATACGCAGTATTTT.

On this clonotype itself: A much larger clone is a single base away; this may be a read error. The chain recombines TRBV7-2 with TRBJ2-5, with TRBD1 identical over 7 bases. Trimming at V came to 4 bases and at J to 5 bases, leaving 10 bases not matched to a gene. Germline lookup yields CDR1 SGHTA and CDR2 FQGNSA. The CDR3 contains 15 residues. The chain's CDR3 is CASSYQGGGHETQYF. Here the CDR3 DNA reads TGTGCCAGCAGCTATCAAGGGGGCGGGCACGAGACCCAGTACTTC.

Many counts were recorded for this clonotype. The chain joins TRBV7-9 to TRBJ2-7, with TRBD1 identical over 8 bases. Germline V gene data show CDR1 as SEHNR and CDR2 as FQNEAQ (reference sequence). This CDR3 has 14 amino acids. With 6 bases clipped from V and 6 bases from J, the junction kept 10 bases outside the gene matches. CDR3 residues: CASSAAGTGTEQYF. The CDR3 DNA reads as TGTGCCAGCAGTGCGGCTGGGACAGGTACCGAGCAGTACTTC. Looking up the rest from reference TRBV7-9 and TRBJ2-7 gives the full variable domain: DTGVSQNPRHKITKRGQNVTFRCDPISEHNRLYWYRQTLGQGPEFLTYFQNEAQLEKSRLLSDRFSAERPKGSFSTLEIQRTEQGDSAMYLCASSAAGTGTEQYFGPGTRLTVT.

This clonotype was detected ten times or more. J is TRBJ2-3 and V is TRBV7-9, with D tentatively TRBD2 (5 bases). Germline V gives CDR1 SEHNR, CDR2 FQNEAQ (reference sequence). Trimming left V 8 bases short and J 0 bases short, with 9 bases between. The CDR3 runs to 13 residues. The CDR3 loop reads CASRGGSTDTQYF. In DNA form, the CDR3 reads TGTGCCAGCCGCGGCGGGAGCACAGATACGCAGTATTTT. The variable domain in full, with the rest retrieved from reference TRBV7-9 and TRBJ2-3, is DTGVSQNPRHKITKRGQNVTFRCDPISEHNRLYWYRQTLGQGPEFLTYFQNEAQLEKSRLLSDRFSAERPKGSFSTLEIQRTEQGDSAMYLCASRGGSTDTQYFGPGTRLTVL.

The chain links TRBV11-2 to TRBJ2-3; 12 nucleotides agree with TRBD2. V lost 3 bases to trimming and J lost 1 base; unmatched junction nucleotides: 8. This CDR3 contains 18 residues. Germline V lookup: CDR1 SGHAT, CDR2 FQNNGV. The CDR3 loop is CASSLRLAGGPGTDTQYF. CDR3 in DNA: TGTGCCAGCAGCTTGAGGCTAGCGGGGGGGCCGGGCACAGATACGCAGTATTTT. The full variable domain, completed using reference TRBV11-2 and TRBJ2-3, is EAGVAQSPRYKIIEKRQSVAFWCNPISGHATLYWYQQILGQGPKLLIQFQNNGVVDDSQLPKDRFSAERLKGVDSTLKIQPAKLEDSAVYLCASSLRLAGGPGTDTQYFGPGTRLTVL.

This clonotype has a count of ten or more. V usage is TRBV29-1 and J usage is TRBJ1-5; no reliable D call. CDR1 is SQVTM, CDR2 ANQGSEA, per germline. The V gene lost 6 bases and the J gene lost 6 bases, with 12 bases spanning the gap. The CDR3 has 12 residues. This chain's CDR3 is CSVRQPGQPQHF. The DNA of the CDR3 is TGCAGCGTCCGCCAGCCTGGTCAGCCCCAGCATTTT.

In this sample, this clonotype turned up a few times. The chain links TRBV2 to TRBJ2-3; D is perhaps TRBD2 (5 bases). The CDR3 is 15 amino acids. Germline V gene sequence: CDR1 SNHLY, CDR2 FYNNEI. V was trimmed by 8 bases and J by 0 bases, leaving 15 bases between them. CDR3 protein: CASGRAGSSTDTQYF. Written as DNA, the CDR3 is TGTGCCAGCGGTAGGGCGGGTTCTAGCACAGATACGCAGTATTTT.

The genes are TRBV5-4 and TRBJ2-3; D gene uncertain. Trimming took off 0 bases at V and 3 bases at J, with 5 bases between the two ends. Germline CDR1 SGHNT, CDR2 YYREEE (reference sequence). The CDR3 loop spans 13 amino acids. The CDR3 sequence: CASSLASTDTQYF. The CDR3 DNA is TGTGCCAGCAGCTTGGCGAGTACAGATACGCAGTATTTT.

In this sample, this clonotype turned up many times. The chain combines TRBV20-1 with TRBJ2-7; D tentatively fits TRBD1 or TRBD2 (5 bases each). Per the germline V gene, CDR1 is DFQATT and CDR2 is SNEGSKA (reference sequence). The V gene lost 3 bases and the J gene lost 3 bases, with 12 bases spanning the gap. The CDR3 length is 13 residues. As DNA, the CDR3 is TGCAGTGCTAGCAACCGGGACCTCTACGAGCAGTACTTC. Encoded protein: CSASNRDLYEQYF.

The V call is TRBV11-3, the J call TRBJ2-7; 7 nucleotides match TRBD1. The germline gives CDR1 SGHNT, CDR2 YENEEA. Unmatched junction bases numbered 5, after V lost 0 bases and J lost 0 bases. This CDR3 contains 16 residues. The chain's CDR3 is CASSLDRTGGSYEQYF. The DNA for the CDR3 is TGTGCCAGCAGCTTAGATCGGACAGGCGGCTCCTACGAGCAGTACTTC.

This clonotype occurred a few times. A read error may produce the germline difference seen at one junction end. The chain employs TRBV7-7 and TRBJ2-2; the D gene is possibly TRBD1 (6 bases). CDR3 length: 15 residues. Germline V gene lookup returns CDR1 SSHAT and CDR2 FNYEAQ (reference sequence). CDR3 nucleotides: TGCGCTAGCAGTCCCCAGGACAGGAACACCGGGGAGCTGTTTTTT. It translates to CASSPQDRNTGELFF.

By its share, this clonotype is medium-sized. The J gene is TRBJ2-6, the V gene TRBV7-2; a weak D match, TRBD2 (5 bases). CDR1 is SGHTA, CDR2 FQGNSA, per germline. The germline V and J ends were trimmed by 1 base and 2 bases, with 21 bases remaining between them. CDR3 length equals 20 residues. The CDR3 nucleotides are TGTGCCAGCAGCTTAGAGTTTTACGTGGAGGAACCCCCTGGGGCCAACGTCCTGACTTTC. Its protein product is CASSLEFYVEEPPGANVLTF.

This chain joins TRBV5-1 and TRBJ2-1; no clear D gene. CDR3 length: 16 amino acids. The V gene lost 3 bases and the J gene lost 6 bases, with 19 bases spanning the gap. Looked up from germline, CDR1 is SGHRS and CDR2 is YFSETQ. CDR3 bases: TGCGCCAGCAGCTGGACGCACGGCCTCTCAGGCAATGAGCAGTTCTTC. Amino acid sequence: CASSWTHGLSGNEQFF.

This clonotype was detected many times. The chain employs TRBV11-3 and TRBJ2-1, with no clear D. V lost 5 bases to trimming and J lost 10 bases, with 12 bases between them. The CDR3 covers 12 residues. Germline values: CDR1 SGHNT, CDR2 YENEEA. CDR3 amino acids: CASSHRETEQFF. The CDR3 DNA follows: TGTGCCAGCAGCCACCGTGAGACGGAGCAGTTCTTC.